One and the same sample provided the 24 T cell receptor beta chains below, sequenced in a study of T cells in Graves' hyperthyroidism and ophthalmopathy. TCR beta CDR3 sequences were amplified from RNA transcripts. A set of HTBI primers served as the primers for a first-round RT-PCR of the TCR CDR3. A single record per CDR3 protein comes from TCRdb applying MiXCR to the multiplex PCR reads. The sample has approximately 590,000 distinct CDR3 sequences; more than 15% are singletons. Sequenced: blood. The receptors stem from a woman aged 25-40 years with Graves' hyperthyroidism.

This clonotype was observed a handful of times. No conserved phenylalanine or tryptophan is present at the end of the CDR3, so a read error is the likely explanation. This chain connects TRBV18 to TRBJ1-6; 8 bases agree with TRBD1. Germline CDR1 is KGHSH and CDR2 is LQKENI. The CDR3 runs to 18 residues. With 3 bases clipped from V and 7 bases from J, the junction kept 14 bases outside the gene matches. CDR3 loop: CASSPRVPGTGGNSPLHL. The CDR3 coding sequence is TGTGCCAGCTCACCTCGGGTTCCTGGGACAGGAGGCAATTCACCCCTCCACCTT.

Ten or more counts support this clonotype. The V call is TRBV28, the J call TRBJ2-7; 8 bases line up with TRBD1. The CDR3 is 14 amino acids. The V segment lost 5 bases and the J segment 3 bases; nucleotides outside the gene matches: 6. From germline, CDR1 is MDHEN and CDR2 SYDVKM. The chain's CDR3 is CASSIRQGHYEQYF. The CDR3, as DNA: TGTGCCAGCAGTATCAGACAGGGGCACTACGAGCAGTACTTC.

This clonotype was observed at least ten times. The CDR3, as DNA: TGTGCCAGCAGCTTATGGGTTAGCGGTAGCACAGATACGCAGTATTTT. This gives the protein CASSLWVSGSTDTQYF. The chain carries TRBV11-2 and TRBJ2-3; tentatively, D is TRBD2 (6 bases). CDR1 is SGHAT, CDR2 FQNNGV, per germline. The length of the CDR3 is 16 residues. Trimming removed 2 bases at V and 0 bases at J, with 12 bases between.

This clonotype has just a few counts. The rearrangement uses TRBV4-3 and TRBJ2-7; a weak D match, TRBD1 (6 bases). V shed 0 bases and J shed 2 bases, with 14 bases lying between them. From germline, CDR1 is LGHNA and CDR2 YSLEER. The CDR3 loop spans 16 amino acids. CDR3 residues: CASSQDWPGAAYEQYF. The CDR3 nucleotides are TGCGCCAGCAGCCAAGATTGGCCAGGGGCGGCCTACGAGCAGTACTTC.

V usage is TRBV7-3 and J usage is TRBJ2-1; possibly TRBD2 for D (5 bases). The V gene's germline CDR1 is SGHTA and CDR2 FQGTGA. Deletions cut 3 bases from V and 3 bases from J, with 6 bases between. There are 13 residues in the CDR3. The CDR3 DNA sequence: TGTGCCAGCAGCTTGGACTTCTACAATGAGCAGTTCTTC. It codes for CASSLDFYNEQFF. Based on the CDR3 plus reference TRBV7-3 and TRBJ2-1, the full variable domain is GAGVSQTPSNKVTEKGKYVELRCDPISGHTALYWYRQSLGQGPEFLIYFQGTGAADDSGLPNDRFFAVRPEGSVSTLKIQRTERGDSAVYLCASSLDFYNEQFFGPGTRLTVL.

At least ten counts were recorded for this clonotype. CDR3 sequence reads: CASRLGFLAGPTGELFF. Written as DNA, the CDR3 is TGCGCCAGCAGGCTTGGGTTTCTAGCGGGACCCACCGGGGAGCTGTTTTTT. The chain joins TRBV5-1 to TRBJ2-2; 9 bases fit TRBD2. With 5 bases clipped from V and 4 bases from J, the junction kept 12 bases outside the gene matches. Germline values: CDR1 SGHRS, CDR2 YFSETQ. The CDR3 contains 17 residues.

Many counts were recorded for this clonotype. V gene TRBV6-1 combines with J gene TRBJ1-5, with D perhaps TRBD1 (5 bases). CDR1 and CDR2 from the germline V gene are MNHNS and SASEGT. The CDR3 runs 13 residues. With 2 bases removed from V and 6 bases from J, the gap between germline ends came to 8 bases. The CDR3 region is CASSESDSQPQHF. CDR3 bases: TGTGCCAGCAGTGAATCCGACAGTCAGCCCCAGCATTTT.

This chain uses TRBV9 with TRBJ2-1, with 12 bases matching TRBD2. V lost 4 bases to trimming and J lost 1 base; unmatched junction nucleotides: 12. The length of the CDR3 is 19 residues. The V gene's germline CDR1 is SGDLS and CDR2 YYNGEE. The CDR3: CASSPPGLAGPISYNEQFF. The CDR3, as DNA: TGTGCCAGCAGCCCACCCGGACTAGCGGGACCTATATCCTACAATGAGCAGTTCTTC.

This clonotype appeared a few times. This chain links TRBV5-1 with TRBJ2-1, with D tentatively TRBD1 (6 bases). This CDR3 comprises 13 residues. Germline values: CDR1 SGHRS, CDR2 YFSETQ. The V end lost 4 bases, the J end lost 3 bases, and 8 bases lay between the germline ends. This CDR3 reads CASSGDIYNEQFF. The CDR3 region has the DNA TGCGCCAGCAGCGGGGACATCTACAATGAGCAGTTCTTC.

V gene TRBV7-9 combines with J gene TRBJ2-5, with 8 bases matching TRBD1. Germline CDR1 and CDR2: SEHNR and FQNEAQ (reference sequence). The trim removed 5 bases at V and 5 bases at J, leaving 7 bases unmatched. The length of the CDR3 is 14 residues. CDR3 nucleotide sequence: TGTGCCAGCAGCGATAGACAGGGGAAGGAGACCCAGTACTTC. This sequence encodes CASSDRQGKETQYF.

This clonotype was observed many times. The V call is TRBV7-6, the J call TRBJ2-3; no reliable D call. The CDR3 totals 14 residues. Trimming stripped 3 bases from V and 1 base from J, with 8 bases between. Germline CDR1 is SGHVS and CDR2 is FNYEAQ. This CDR3 is CASSFGPGTDTQYF. The CDR3, as DNA: TGTGCCAGCAGCTTTGGACCAGGCACAGATACGCAGTATTTT.

The V gene is TRBV18, the J gene TRBJ2-7; D may be TRBD2 (5 bases). The CDR3 is made up of 15 amino acids. In germline, CDR1 is KGHSH, CDR2 LQKENI. V was clipped by 3 bases and J by 0 bases, with 12 bases between them. CDR3 protein: CASSPQADYSYEQYF. CDR3 in DNA: TGTGCCAGCTCACCCCAGGCCGACTACTCCTACGAGCAGTACTTC.

About this clonotype: At one boundary the junction diverges from the germline segment, which might be a read error. This chain uses TRBV7-2 with TRBJ1-1; possible D gene TRBD1, 5 bases. Germline V gene sequence: CDR1 SGHTA, CDR2 FQGNSA. The CDR3 covers 14 residues. The CDR3 DNA is TGTGCCAGCAGGTTAGCCACAGGGAACACTGAAGCTTTCTTT. Its translation: CASRLATGNTEAFF.

V gene TRBV12-5 combines with J gene TRBJ2-1; D possibly corresponds to TRBD2 (5 bases). Trimming took off 2 bases at V and 9 bases at J, with 8 bases between the two ends. This CDR3 has 12 amino acids. CDR1 is LGHNT, CDR2 FRNRAP, per germline. For the CDR3, the DNA is TGTGCTAGTGGTTTGCCGAGGGCTGAGCAGTTCTTC. Its translation is CASGLPRAEQFF.

This clonotype occurred a few times. At one end, the junction sequence differs from germline, possibly due to a read error. V and J are TRBV12-3 or TRBV12-4 and TRBJ2-1; the match to TRBD2 covers 8 bases. The length of the CDR3 is 15 residues. The CDR3 coding sequence is TGTGCCAGCAGTGTAGCGGGGAACTACTACAATGAGCAGTTCTTC. As protein: CASSVAGNYYNEQFF.

CDR3 loop: CASSAWSGANVLTF. The CDR3 region has the DNA TGTGCCAGCAGCGCCTGGTCCGGGGCCAACGTCCTGACTTTC. This chain uses TRBV27 with TRBJ2-6; D is unclear. Trimming cost V 6 bases and J 4 bases, with 10 bases left between them. The CDR3 has 14 amino acids. Germline loops: CDR1 MNHEY, CDR2 SMNVEV (reference sequence).

This clonotype occurred many times. The rearrangement uses TRBV7-3 and TRBJ2-6; no clear D. V was trimmed by 5 bases and J by 0 bases, leaving 8 bases between them. CDR1 is SGHTA, CDR2 FQGTGA, per germline. The CDR3 extends over 15 amino acids. Written as DNA, the CDR3 is TGTGCCAGCAGCGCCACTACCTCTGGGGCCAACGTCCTGACTTTC. Protein sequence: CASSATTSGANVLTF.

Comments on this clonotype: A single base separates this from a much larger clone, so it may be a read error. This sequence joins TRBV11-2 and TRBJ2-1, with 7 positions matching TRBD2. Per the germline V gene, CDR1 is SGHAT and CDR2 is FQNNGV. The V and J ends lost 1 base and 3 bases, in that order; junction bases with no gene match: 6. The length of the CDR3 is 16 residues. The CDR3 nucleotides are TGTGCCAGCAGCTTAGGGCTAGCGGCGTGCTACAATGAGCAGTTCTTC. Protein product: CASSLGLAACYNEQFF.

The table lists this clonotype with many counts. The chain combines TRBV28 with TRBJ1-5; 11 bases are shared with TRBD1. Germline V lookup: CDR1 MDHEN, CDR2 SYDVKM. J gave up 3 bases and V 6 bases, and 13 bases lay outside the gene matches. This CDR3 region has 18 residues. This CDR3 is CASSSGQGARRSNQPQHF. DNA of the CDR3: TGTGCCAGCAGCTCCGGACAGGGGGCGCGGAGGTCCAATCAGCCCCAGCATTTT.

At least ten counts were recorded for this clonotype. This chain links TRBV13 with TRBJ1-2, with 9 bases that match TRBD1. The J segment lost 4 bases and the V segment lost 5 bases, leaving 5 bases of the junction unmatched. The CDR3 sequence is 14 residues long. The germline CDR1 and CDR2 sequences are PRHDT and FYEKMQ (reference sequence). The CDR3 DNA follows: TGTGCCAGCAGCAAAACAGGGGGCACCTATGGCTACACCTTC. Translation gives CASSKTGGTYGYTF.

This clonotype has a count of ten or more. J is TRBJ2-7 and V is TRBV4-1, with D maybe TRBD2 (5 bases). V gave up 0 bases and J gave up 3 bases, with 15 bases separating them. The CDR3 length is 16 residues. CDR1 MGHRA and CDR2 YSYEKL come from the germline V gene. The CDR3 region has the DNA TGCGCCAGCAGCCAAGATACAGCGGAGCGGTTCTACGAGCAGTACTTC. Amino acids: CASSQDTAERFYEQYF.

The CDR3 DNA is TGTGCCAGCAGCGTACTTCCGGGACTAGCTGGTGAGCAGTTCTTC. This encodes CASSVLPGLAGEQFF. The V gene is TRBV9, the J gene TRBJ2-1; TRBD2 agrees at 9 bases. The junction had 8 bases not matched to a gene; V was cut back by 1 base and J by 9 bases. CDR3 length: 15 residues. The germline CDR1 and CDR2 sequences are SGDLS and YYNGEE.

This clonotype was seen many times. This chain connects TRBV7-8 to TRBJ2-5; D remains unclear. Germline V gives CDR1 SGHVS, CDR2 FQNEAQ. Deletions cut 1 base from V and 9 bases from J, with 15 bases between. This CDR3 region has 14 residues. The CDR3: CASSLELWKVSQYF. CDR3 nucleotides: TGTGCCAGCAGCTTAGAATTGTGGAAGGTATCCCAGTACTTC.

In its sample, this clonotype was seen a few times. The rearrangement joins TRBV4-1 to TRBJ2-3; 9 positions agree with TRBD2. The CDR3 extends over 14 amino acids. V was clipped by 3 bases and J by 5 bases; unmatched bases: 3. The germline gives CDR1 MGHRA, CDR2 YSYEKL. CDR3 in DNA: TGCGCCAGCAGCCAGCGGGAGGGGATAGATACGCAGTATTTT. Amino acid sequence: CASSQREGIDTQYF.